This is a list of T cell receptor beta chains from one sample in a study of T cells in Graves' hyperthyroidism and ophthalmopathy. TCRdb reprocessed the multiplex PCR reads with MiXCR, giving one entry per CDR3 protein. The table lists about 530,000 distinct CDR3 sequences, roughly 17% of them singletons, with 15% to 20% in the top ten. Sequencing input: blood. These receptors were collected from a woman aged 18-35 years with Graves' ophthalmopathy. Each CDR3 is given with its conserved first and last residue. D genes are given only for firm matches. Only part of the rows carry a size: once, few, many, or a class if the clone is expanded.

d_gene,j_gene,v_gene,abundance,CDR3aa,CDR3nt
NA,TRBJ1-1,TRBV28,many,CASIAKRTEAFF,TGTGCCAGCATTGCAAAGAGGACTGAAGCTTTCTTT
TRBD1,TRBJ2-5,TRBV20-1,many,CSASHGRGRETQYF,TGCAGTGCGTCCCATGGCAGGGGGCGAGAGACCCAGTACTTC
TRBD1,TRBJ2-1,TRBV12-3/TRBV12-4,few,CASSWGVYRTGGGDSYNEQFF,TGTGCCAGCAGTTGGGGGGTATATCGGACAGGGGGGGGTGACTCCTACAATGAGCAGTTCTTC
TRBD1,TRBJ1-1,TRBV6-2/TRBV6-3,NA,CASSYPRQGGNTEAFF,TGTGCCAGCAGTTACCCAAGACAGGGTGGGAACACTGAAGCTTTCTTT
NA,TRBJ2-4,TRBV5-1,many,CASSLGGARNIQYF,TGCGCCAGCAGCTTGGGAGGGGCACGTAACATTCAGTACTTC
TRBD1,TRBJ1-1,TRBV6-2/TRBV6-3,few,CASSYSRTGGDTEAFF,TGTGCCAGCAGTTACTCGAGGACAGGGGGGGACACTGAAGCTTTCTTT
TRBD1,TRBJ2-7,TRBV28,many,CASRYRGSYEQYF,TGTGCCAGCAGATACAGGGGTTCCTACGAGCAGTACTTC
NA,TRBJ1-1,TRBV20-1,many,CSARRRNTEAFF,TGCAGTGCTAGGAGGCGGAACACTGAAGCTTTCTTT
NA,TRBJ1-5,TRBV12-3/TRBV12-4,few,CASSTDKGSFPQHF,TGTGCCAGCAGTACAGACAAGGGGTCCTTTCCCCAGCATTTT
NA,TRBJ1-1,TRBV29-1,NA,CSVGSITEAFF,TGCAGCGTTGGAAGTATCACTGAAGCTTTCTTT
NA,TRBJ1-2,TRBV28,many,CASSLWVSGYTF,TGTGCCAGCAGTTTATGGGTCAGTGGCTACACCTTC
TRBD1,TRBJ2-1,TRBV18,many,CASSPKGAMYNEQFF,TGTGCCAGCTCACCAAAGGGGGCGATGTACAATGAGCAGTTCTTC
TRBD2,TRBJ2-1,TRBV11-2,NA,CASSSVSGSSYNEQFF,TGTGCCAGCAGTTCCGTTAGCGGGAGCTCCTACAATGAGCAGTTCTTC
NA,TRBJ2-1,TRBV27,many,CASSFLGNTYNEQFF,TGTGCCAGCAGTTTTCTGGGTAACACCTACAATGAGCAGTTCTTC
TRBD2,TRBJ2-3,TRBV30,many,CAWSAGLAGVTDTQYF,TGTGCCTGGAGCGCCGGACTAGCGGGGGTTACAGATACGCAGTATTTT
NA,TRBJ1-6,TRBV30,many,CAWTEAYNSPLHF,TGTGCCTGGACAGAAGCCTATAATTCACCCCTCCACTTT
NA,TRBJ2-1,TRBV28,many,CASSPEQGGTLYNEQFF,TGTGCCAGCAGTCCCGAACAGGGGGGGACATTGTACAATGAGCAGTTCTTC
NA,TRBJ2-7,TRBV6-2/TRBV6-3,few,CASSWTPENEQYF,TGTGCCAGCAGTTGGACCCCGGAGAACGAGCAGTACTTC
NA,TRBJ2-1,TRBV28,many,CASSSVFRNEQFF,TGTGCCAGCAGTTCCGTTTTCAGGAATGAGCAGTTCTTC
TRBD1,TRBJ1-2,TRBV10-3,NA,CATSGPRDRAFNYGYTF,TGTGCCACCAGTGGACCCCGGGACAGGGCGTTTAACTATGGCTACACCTTC
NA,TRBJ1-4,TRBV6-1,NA,CASKPDFGEKLFF,TGTGCCAGCAAGCCGGACTTTGGTGAAAAACTGTTTTTT
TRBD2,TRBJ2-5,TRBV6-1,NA,CASSETSGDPQETQYF,TGTGCCAGCAGCGAAACTAGCGGGGACCCCCAAGAGACCCAGTACTTC
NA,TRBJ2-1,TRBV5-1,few,CASTRDLYNEQFF,TGCGCCAGCACCCGGGACCTTTACAATGAGCAGTTCTTC
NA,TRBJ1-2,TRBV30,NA,CACPETVYGYTF,TGTGCCTGTCCCGAAACAGTCTATGGCTACACCTTC
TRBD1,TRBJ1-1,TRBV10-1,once,CASRGQESTEAFF,TGCGCCAGCAGGGGACAGGAGTCCACTGAAGCTTTCTTT
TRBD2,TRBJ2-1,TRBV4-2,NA,CASSQDSGRDEQFF,TGTGCCAGCAGCCAAGATTCAGGGAGGGATGAGCAGTTCTTC
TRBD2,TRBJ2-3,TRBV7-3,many,CASSSAGGAADTQYF,TGTGCCAGCAGCTCGGCGGGGGGGGCCGCAGATACGCAGTATTTT
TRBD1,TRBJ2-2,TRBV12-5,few,CASGLETGTGSGELFF,TGTGCTAGTGGTTTGGAAACAGGGACAGGATCCGGGGAGCTGTTTTTT
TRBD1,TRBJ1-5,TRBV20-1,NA,CSARRQGPQPQHF,TGCAGTGCTCGACGACAGGGGCCACAGCCCCAGCATTTT
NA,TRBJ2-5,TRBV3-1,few,CASSPLLPGAWEETQYF,TGTGCCAGCAGCCCACTCCTGCCGGGGGCATGGGAAGAGACCCAGTACTTC
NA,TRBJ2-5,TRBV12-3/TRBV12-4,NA,CASSSGARGNQETQYF,TGTGCCAGCAGTTCCGGGGCAAGGGGAAACCAAGAGACCCAGTACTTC
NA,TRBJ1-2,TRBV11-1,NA,CAGSLGGYYGYTF,TGTGCCGGCAGCTTAGGAGGTTACTATGGCTACACCTTC
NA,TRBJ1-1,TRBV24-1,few,CATNRTENTEAFF,TGTGCCACCAATAGGACGGAGAACACTGAAGCTTTCTTT
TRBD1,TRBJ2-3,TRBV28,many,CASNQGASTDTQYF,TGTGCCAGCAACCAGGGGGCTAGCACAGATACGCAGTATTTT
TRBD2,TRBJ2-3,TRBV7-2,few,CASSSSGGAMDTQYF,TGTGCCAGCAGTTCTAGCGGGGGGGCCATGGATACGCAGTATTTT
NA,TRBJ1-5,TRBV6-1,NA,CASSAEGGAAVSQHF,TGTGCCAGCAGTGCCGAGGGGGGCGCCGCGGTGTCCCAGCATTTT
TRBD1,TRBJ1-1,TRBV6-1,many,CASRLDRANTEAFF,TGTGCCAGCAGACTCGACAGGGCTAACACTGAAGCTTTCTTT
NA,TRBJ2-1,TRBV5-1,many,CASSRGTRYNEQFF,TGCGCCAGCAGCCGAGGGACACGCTACAATGAGCAGTTCTTC
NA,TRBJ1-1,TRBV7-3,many,CASSSQWNTEAFF,TGTGCCAGCAGCTCTCAGTGGAACACTGAAGCTTTCTTT
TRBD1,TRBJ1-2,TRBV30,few,CAWSPGQGHGYTF,TGTGCCTGGAGCCCGGGACAGGGTCATGGCTACACCTTC
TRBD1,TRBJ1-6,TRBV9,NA,CASSVEGQGRSPLHF,TGTGCCAGCAGCGTAGAAGGACAGGGACGCTCACCCCTCCACTTT
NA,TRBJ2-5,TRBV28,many,CASRDREEETQYF,TGTGCCAGTCGAGACAGGGAGGAAGAGACCCAGTACTTC
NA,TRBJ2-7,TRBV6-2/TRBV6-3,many,CASSYSTEGGYEQYF,TGTGCCAGCAGTTACTCGACAGAAGGGGGCTACGAGCAGTACTTC
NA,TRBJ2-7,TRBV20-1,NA,CSARGQRYEQYF,TGCAGTGCGAGGGGACAACGATACGAGCAGTACTTC
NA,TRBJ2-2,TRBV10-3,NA,CAISARGEVWTGELFF,TGTGCCATCAGTGCCAGGGGCGAAGTGTGGACCGGGGAGCTGTTTTTT
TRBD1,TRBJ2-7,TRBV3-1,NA,CASSHGQGPSEQYF,TGTGCCAGCAGCCACGGACAGGGGCCGTCCGAGCAGTACTTC
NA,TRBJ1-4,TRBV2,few,CASSDLKTNEKLFF,TGTGCCAGCAGTGACTTGAAGACTAATGAAAAACTGTTTTTT
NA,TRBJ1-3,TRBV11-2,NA,CASSLASGSGNTIYF,TGTGCCAGCAGCTTAGCGTCAGGGTCTGGAAACACCATATATTTT
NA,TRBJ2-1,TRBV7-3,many,CASSLRGVSSYNEQFF,TGTGCCAGCAGCTTACGAGGTGTAAGCTCCTACAATGAGCAGTTCTTC
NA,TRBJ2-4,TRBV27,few,CASSLRTAGKNIQYF,TGTGCCAGCAGTTTAAGGACAGCAGGCAAAAACATTCAGTACTTC
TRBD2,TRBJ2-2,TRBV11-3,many,CASSPIAGEDTGELFF,TGTGCCAGCAGCCCCATAGCGGGAGAGGACACCGGGGAGCTGTTTTTT
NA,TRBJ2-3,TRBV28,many,CATSSGTFTDTQYF,TGTGCCACCTCCTCCGGGACATTCACAGATACGCAGTATTTT
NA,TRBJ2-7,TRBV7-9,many,CASSLDSSRQYF,TGTGCCAGCAGCTTAGATTCGTCTAGGCAGTACTTC
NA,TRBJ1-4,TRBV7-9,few,CASSFEEKEKLFF,TGTGCCAGCAGCTTCGAAGAGAAAGAAAAACTGTTTTTT
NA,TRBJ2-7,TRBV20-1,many,CSADQGASSYEQYF,TGCAGTGCAGACCAGGGAGCGAGCTCCTACGAGCAGTACTTC